This T cell receptor (beta chain) was observed in a study of cytomegalovirus exposure and HLA in healthy donors. General study findings and limits: There were some public TCRs occurring in many donors, but most TCR sequences were rare. Published work reported that the classifier diagnosed cytomegalovirus status with high specificity and sensitivity. The tendency of first-cohort TCR clusters to co-occur in the 90 to 150 validation repertoires was the finding of a later analysis. Through in vitro validation, three CMV-associated chains were shown to be specific for CMV antigens.

As regards this clone: The antigen remains unidentified.

Produced via immunoSEQ multiplex PCR; TCRdb's table is partial and in-frame only. Of 200,000 or so clones listed, roughly 84% are singletons. The V gene lost 3 bases and the J gene lost 4 bases, with 9 bases spanning the gap. Germline values: CDR1 SGHTA, CDR2 FQGTGA. The CDR3 is made up of 13 amino acids. The receptor comes from a woman younger than 45 in good health and CMV-seropositive. This chain connects TRBV7-3 to TRBJ2-5; tentatively, D is TRBD2 (5 bases). Sample: PBMCs. The CDR3 is CASSLAGAETQYF. CDR3 nucleotide sequence: TGTGCCAGCAGCTTGGCGGGTGCAGAGACCCAGTACTTC.